These 28 T cell receptor beta chains share one sample of origin, sequenced in a study of CD8+CD57+ T cells in acquired aplastic anemia. TCR beta VDJ and CDR3 were profiled, and genomic DNA was the template. TCRdb re-analysed the reads in MiXCR, keeping a single row per CDR3 protein. Of some 160,000 distinct CDR3 sequences in the sample, more than 45% were seen once. Sequencing involved patients with CD8+CD57+ cell expansion previously shown by flow cytometry. The sequencing input was sorted CD4+, CD8+, or CD8+CD57+ T cells (not recorded which) from PBMCs. The receptors shown here come from a human donor with aplastic anemia.

This clonotype was seen at least ten times. The chain carries TRBV5-1 and TRBJ1-1; 9 bases align to TRBD1. The CDR3 runs to 16 residues. Germline CDR1 and CDR2: SGHRS and YFSETQ. The ends lost 0 bases at V and 7 bases at J; junction bases unmatched: 10. In nucleotides, the CDR3 is TGCGCCAGCAGCTTGGAGGCTCACAGGGGGCTTGGTGAAGCTTTCTTT. Its protein is CASSLEAHRGLGEAFF.

This clonotype was counted many times. The J gene is TRBJ2-2, the V gene TRBV20-1; TRBD2 is a possible D gene (5 bases). Germline V gene sequence: CDR1 DFQATT, CDR2 SNEGSKA (reference sequence). The CDR3 runs 13 residues. V gave up 1 base and J gave up 7 bases, with 10 bases separating them. The CDR3 DNA follows: TGCAGTGCTAGAGTCGCGGGTGGCGGGGAGCTGTTTTTT. This sequence encodes CSARVAGGGELFF.

There are a few counts of this clonotype. The chain carries TRBV5-4 and TRBJ2-7; 9 nucleotides agree with TRBD1. With 5 bases clipped from V and 0 bases from J, the junction kept 3 bases outside the gene matches. The CDR3 is 14 amino acids. Germline V CDR1 and CDR2: SGHNT, YYREEE (reference sequence). The chain's CDR3 is CASSWGQGSYEQYV. The CDR3 bases are TGTGCCAGCAGTTGGGGACAGGGCTCCTACGAGCAGTACGTC.

This clonotype occurred many times. V is TRBV7-9 and J is TRBJ1-1; D ambiguous. Germline assignment: CDR1 SEHNR and CDR2 FQNEAQ (reference sequence). The CDR3 is made up of 14 amino acids. V lost 1 base and J lost 3, with 9 bases in between. CDR3 in DNA: TGTGCCAGCAGCTTAGAGGGTCTGTACACTGAAGCTTTCTTT. Protein product: CASSLEGLYTEAFF.

This clonotype was seen many times. The chain joins TRBV9 to TRBJ2-4; 9 positions match TRBD2. This CDR3 has 15 residues. J gave up 7 bases and V 0 bases, and 5 bases lay outside the gene matches. CDR1 and CDR2 (germline): SGDLS, YYNGEE. This CDR3 is CASSVAGLAGNIQYF. Here the CDR3 DNA reads TGTGCCAGCAGCGTAGCAGGCCTAGCGGGGAACATTCAGTACTTC.

This clonotype has a handful of counts. The junction differs from germline at one of its ends, possibly a read error. The chain combines TRBV5-1 with TRBJ2-2; a possible D gene is TRBD2 (6 bases). Germline lookup yields CDR1 SGHRS and CDR2 YFSETQ. There are 14 residues in the CDR3. CDR3 region: CASSSSQLTGGLFF. The CDR3, as DNA: TGCGCCAGCAGCTCCTCTCAGCTCACCGGGGGGCTGTTTTTT.

This clonotype was counted once. The chain uses TRBV5-1 and TRBJ1-6; TRBD1 matches 11 bases. With V trimmed by 4 bases and J by 8 bases, 5 bases remained unmatched. This CDR3 comprises 15 residues. Germline CDR1 SGHRS, CDR2 YFSETQ. The CDR3, as DNA: TGCGCCAGCAGCATAGGACAGGGGGCTTATTCACCCCTCCACTTT. This encodes CASSIGQGAYSPLHF.

Comment on this clonotype: A much larger clone lies one base from this, so it may be a read error. This chain links TRBV19 with TRBJ1-2; the match to TRBD1 covers 7 bases. The V gene end was trimmed by 5 bases and the J gene end by 6 bases; junction bases not matched to a gene: 15. The germline CDR1 and CDR2 sequences are LNHDA and SQIVND (reference sequence). The CDR3 has 16 amino acids. The CDR3 DNA follows: TGTGCCAGTAGTGTACTGGGGCAGGGGGTAAATCATGGCTACACCTTC. It codes for CASSVLGQGVNHGYTF. The variable domain in full, with the rest retrieved from reference TRBV19 and TRBJ1-2, is DGGITQSPKYLFRKEGQNVTLSCEQNLNHDAMYWYRQDPGQGLRLIYYSQIVNDFQKGDIAEGYSVSREKKESFPLTVTSAQKNPTAFYLCASSVLGQGVNHGYTFGSGTRLTVV.

This chain joins TRBV25-1 and TRBJ1-1; 8 nucleotides agree with TRBD1. The CDR3 is 14 residues long. V shed 4 bases and J 4 bases; nucleotides not matched to a gene: 5. The germline V gene encodes CDR1 MGHDK and CDR2 SYGVNS. As DNA, the CDR3 is TGTGCCAGCAGTGGACAGGGGCCCGTCACTGAAGCTTTCTTT. Protein product: CASSGQGPVTEAFF.

This clonotype occurred many times. A much larger clone lies a single base off, so this may be a read error. This chain links TRBV2 with TRBJ2-7; 10 nucleotides agree with TRBD2. Germline-derived CDR1 and CDR2 are SNHLY and FYNNEI. This CDR3 region has 13 residues. Trimming took 8 bases from V and 0 from J; bases not matched to a gene: 1. CDR3: CASGLAASYEQYF. The CDR3 region has the DNA TGTGCCAGCGGACTAGCGGCCTCCTACGAGCAGTACTTC.

The chain joins TRBV19 to TRBJ2-7; no clear D gene. Germline-derived CDR1 and CDR2 are LNHDA and SQIVND (reference sequence). CDR3 length: 14 residues. Trimming removed 5 bases from V and 0 bases from J, with 11 bases in between. The CDR3 here is CASSFSYGSYEQYF. The CDR3 DNA sequence: TGTGCCAGTAGTTTTAGCTACGGCTCCTACGAGCAGTACTTC.

This clonotype was counted at least ten times. The CDR3 DNA sequence: TGTGCCATCAGGAAACAAGCGGGGCTCGATTCCTACGAGCAGTACTTC. Its translation is CAIRKQAGLDSYEQYF. The V call is TRBV10-3, the J call TRBJ2-7; 7 nucleotides agree with TRBD2. Unmatched junction bases numbered 12, after V lost 6 bases and J lost 1 base. This CDR3 is built from 16 residues. The V gene's germline CDR1 is ENHRY and CDR2 SYGVKD.

This chain connects TRBV19 to TRBJ1-1, with a tentative D call TRBD1 (6 bases). Trimming cost V 3 bases and J 8 bases, with 13 bases left between them. This CDR3 spans 13 amino acids. Germline CDR1 is LNHDA and CDR2 is SQIVND (reference sequence). CDR3 bases: TGTGCCAGTAGTATGTCAGGGGTTGGGGAAGCTTTCTTT. Amino acids: CASSMSGVGEAFF.

This clonotype has a count of ten or more. J is TRBJ1-2 and V is TRBV27; unclear D gene. The CDR3 contains 13 residues. The germline V gene has CDR1 MNHEY and CDR2 SMNVEV (reference sequence). Trimming pared 3 bases from V and 8 bases from J, leaving 13 bases between. This CDR3 is CASSFKSAGGYTF. CDR3 DNA sequence: TGTGCCAGCAGTTTCAAGTCGGCAGGCGGCTACACCTTC.

In the case of this clonotype: Given the absence of the conserved phenylalanine or tryptophan at the CDR3 end, a read error is likely. The chain carries TRBV2 and TRBJ1-2, with no clear D. The V gene lost 0 bases and the J gene lost 4 bases, with 12 bases spanning the gap. The CDR3 sequence is 15 residues long. Germline CDR1 is SNHLY and CDR2 is FYNNEI. CDR3 loop: CASSEAARFLYGYTL. The CDR3 DNA reads as TGTGCCAGCAGTGAAGCGGCCAGGTTTCTCTATGGCTACACCCTC.

This clonotype was detected ten times or more. The chain joins TRBV6-5 to TRBJ2-7, with unresolved D. The CDR3 loop spans 16 amino acids. Trimming pared 4 bases from V and 2 bases from J, leaving 18 bases between. From germline, CDR1 is MNHEY and CDR2 SVGAGI. Here the CDR3 DNA reads TGTGCCAGCAGTTCCCTGACTCTCCCCGGAACCTACGAGCAGTACGTC. Translated, it gives CASSSLTLPGTYEQYV.

V usage is TRBV2 and J usage is TRBJ1-2; no firm D call. The CDR3 contains 15 residues. The V end lost 1 base, the J end lost 4 bases, and 13 bases lay between the germline ends. The germline CDR1 and CDR2 sequences are SNHLY and FYNNEI. CDR3 region: CASSEEPDPSYGYTF. In DNA, the CDR3 is TGTGCCAGCAGTGAAGAGCCAGACCCCAGCTATGGCTACACCTTC.

The rearrangement uses TRBV2 and TRBJ2-7; D perhaps matches TRBD2 (5 bases). Germline lookup yields CDR1 SNHLY and CDR2 FYNNEI. The CDR3 runs 14 residues. The ends were cut back, 2 bases at V and 2 bases at J, with 10 bases in the middle. CDR3 loop: CASSETDFPYEQYF. The CDR3 DNA reads TGTGCCAGCAGTGAAACGGACTTTCCCTACGAGCAGTACTTC.

The V and J genes are TRBV9 and TRBJ2-5; 11 bases map to TRBD2. Germline V gene lookup returns CDR1 SGDLS and CDR2 YYNGEE. The CDR3 spans 16 residues. Trimming at V came to 1 base and at J to 3 bases, leaving 5 bases not matched to a gene. The chain's CDR3 is CASSVRPSGGKETQYF. The CDR3 bases are TGTGCCAGCAGCGTAAGACCTAGCGGGGGGAAAGAGACCCAGTACTTC.

The sample holds a few counts of this clonotype. The V gene is TRBV24-1, the J gene TRBJ2-7, with 10 positions matching TRBD1. Germline CDR1 and CDR2: KGHDR and SFDVKD. This CDR3 region has 16 residues. V trimming: 3 bases; J trimming: 2 bases; junction bases outside the gene matches: 6. DNA of the CDR3: TGTGCCACCAGTGATCCTGGGACAGGGGCAACCTACGAGCAGTACTTC. Residues: CATSDPGTGATYEQYF.

The J gene is TRBJ2-2, the V gene TRBV9; 9 bases fit TRBD1. The CDR3 spans 17 residues. Losses at the gene ends were 2 bases for V and 5 bases for J; bases not matched to a gene: 10. Germline V CDR1 and CDR2: SGDLS, YYNGEE. As DNA, the CDR3 is TGTGCCAGCAGCGTTCCAAAGGGACAGGGTGGAACCGGGGAGCTGTTTTTT. Translating it yields CASSVPKGQGGTGELFF.

The chain is built from TRBV19 and TRBJ2-3; a weak D match, TRBD1 (5 bases). The CDR3 covers 15 residues. Per germline, CDR1 LNHDA and CDR2 SQIVND (reference sequence). V was trimmed by 3 bases and J by 3 bases, leaving 13 bases between them. The CDR3 loop reads CASSMGRAVTDTQYF. Here the CDR3 DNA reads TGTGCCAGTAGTATGGGCAGGGCGGTAACAGATACGCAGTATTTT.

This clonotype has ten or more counts. The chain couples TRBV5-6 to TRBJ2-7, with no clear D. In germline, CDR1 is SGHDT, CDR2 YYEEEE. V was shortened by 0 bases and J by 2 bases, with 9 bases between the two germline ends. This CDR3 spans 14 amino acids. CDR3 DNA: TGTGCCAGCAGCTTGGGGGCCCTGGCCTACGAGCAGTACGTC. Amino acid sequence: CASSLGALAYEQYV.

The chain has TRBV6-1 and TRBJ1-2; no definite D call. V lost 1 base and J 13 bases, leaving 10 bases between the germline ends. Germline CDR1 is MNHNS and CDR2 is SASEGT. The CDR3 sequence is 11 residues long. The CDR3 loop reads CASSEELRCTF. For the CDR3, the DNA is TGTGCCAGCAGTGAAGAGCTACGCTGCACCTTC.

In its sample, this clonotype was seen many times. The CDR3 loop is CASPQENTEAFF. Here the CDR3 DNA reads TGCGCCAGCCCCCAGGAGAACACTGAAGCTTTCTTT. The chain couples TRBV4-3 to TRBJ1-1; D ambiguous. Trimming pared 8 bases from V and 1 base from J, leaving 8 bases between. Germline V lookup: CDR1 LGHNA, CDR2 YSLEER. CDR3 size: 12 residues.

The chain couples TRBV11-3 to TRBJ1-2; D gene ambiguous. This CDR3 comprises 13 residues. Trimming removed 4 bases at V and 0 bases at J, with 6 bases between. Germline CDR1 and CDR2: SGHNT and YENEEA. CDR3 in amino acids: CASSSNPNYGYTF. CDR3 sequence (DNA): TGTGCCAGCAGCTCGAACCCTAACTATGGCTACACCTTC.

The chain combines TRBV25-1 with TRBJ2-7, with unresolved D. Looked up from germline, CDR1 is MGHDK and CDR2 is SYGVNS. The CDR3 runs to 13 residues. The V end lost 3 bases, the J end lost 1 base, and 7 bases lay between the germline ends. The CDR3 region is CASSDGISYEQYF. In DNA, the CDR3 is TGTGCCAGCAGTGACGGCATTTCCTACGAGCAGTACTTC.

V gene TRBV4-2 combines with J gene TRBJ2-1; TRBD1 matches at 7 bases. The CDR3 sequence is 15 residues long. Trimming at V came to 1 base and at J to 8 bases, leaving 8 bases not matched to a gene. Germline V gene sequence: CDR1 LGHNA, CDR2 YNFKEQ. The CDR3 nucleotides are TGTGCCAGCAGCCAAGGGGACAGCAGAGGCGATGAGCAGTTCTTC. Its translation is CASSQGDSRGDEQFF.